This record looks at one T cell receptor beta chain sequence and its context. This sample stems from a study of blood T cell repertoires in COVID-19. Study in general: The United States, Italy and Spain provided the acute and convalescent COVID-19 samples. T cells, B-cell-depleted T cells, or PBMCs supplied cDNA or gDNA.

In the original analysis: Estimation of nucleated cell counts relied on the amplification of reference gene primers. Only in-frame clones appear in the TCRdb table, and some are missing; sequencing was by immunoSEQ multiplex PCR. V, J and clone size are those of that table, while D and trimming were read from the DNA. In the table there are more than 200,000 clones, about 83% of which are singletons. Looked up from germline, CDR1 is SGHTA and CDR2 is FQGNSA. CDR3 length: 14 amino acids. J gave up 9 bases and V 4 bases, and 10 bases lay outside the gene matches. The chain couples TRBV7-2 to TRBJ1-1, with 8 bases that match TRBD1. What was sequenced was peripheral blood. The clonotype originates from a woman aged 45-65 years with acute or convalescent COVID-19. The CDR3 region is CASSSSPDRAKAFF. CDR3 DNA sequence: TGTGCCAGCAGCTCCTCCCCGGACAGGGCTAAAGCTTTCTTT.